Below, one T cell receptor beta chain is given with its context. This entry belongs to a study of blood T cell repertoires in COVID-19. Libraries were prepared by immunoSEQ multiplex PCR; TCRdb keeps only in-frame clonotypes and omits some of them. The sample contains 300,000 to 350,000 clones, roughly 89% of which appear only once. The TCR originated in a woman between 18 and 29 years old with acute COVID-19. Sequences were obtained from PBMCs or T cells enriched from blood (not recorded which).

The CDR3 DNA reads TGTGCCAGCAGTTCCCCAGGGGGCGTCGGTCGCACAGATACGCAGTATTTT. Its protein product is CASSSPGGVGRTDTQYF. The chain has TRBV28 and TRBJ2-3, with 8 bases aligning to TRBD1. This CDR3 spans 17 amino acids. J gave up 1 base and V 4 bases, and 10 bases lay outside the gene matches. The V gene's germline CDR1 is MDHEN and CDR2 SYDVKM.